These T cell receptor beta chains were read from a single sample in a study of blood T cell repertoires in COVID-19. Libraries were prepared by immunoSEQ multiplex PCR; TCRdb keeps only in-frame clonotypes and omits some of them. The table shows some 300,000 clones, with nearly 90% occurring only once. The source material was PBMCs or T cells enriched from blood (not recorded which). The receptors were sampled from a woman between 18 and 29 years old with acute COVID-19. The CDR3 runs from the conserved cysteine through the conserved F or W.

>TRBJ1-1|TRBV5-1
CASSPGTLEEAFF
>TRBJ2-7|TRBV24-1
CATSRDRLDEQYF
>TRBJ2-1|TRBV9
CASSLAGGPSGQFF
>TRBJ1-1|TRBV3-1/TRBV3-2
CASSPREGSEAFF
>TRBJ2-1|TRBV11-3
CASSFWGRGQFF
>TRBJ2-1|TRBV5-1
CASSLGDRANEQFF
>TRBJ1-2|TRBV5-1
CASRMKQVDGYTF
>TRBJ1-4|TRBV27
CASSFWTGANEKLFF
>TRBJ1-5|TRBV12-5
CASGLVRTEGCNQPQHF
>TRBJ2-7|TRBV28
CASSLGQGEQYF
>TRBJ2-7|TRBV6-5
CASRKGPSGAYEQYF
>TRBJ2-7|TRBV27
CASSFQAGAGHEQYF
>TRBJ2-7|TRBV28
CASTLGTGGYEQYF
>TRBJ1-2|TRBV30
CAWSVGWGTGDGYTF
>TRBJ2-3|TRBV5-5
CASSPYSTDTQYF
>TRBJ1-3|TRBV9
CASSVAAQPSTSGNTIYF
>TRBJ2-7|TRBV28
CASLSGGLEQYF
>TRBJ1-1|TRBV27
CASQFTGGTEAFF
>TRBJ2-3|TRBV2
CASSDELARGTDTQYF
>TRBJ2-3|TRBV7-3
CASSPGGDTQYF
>TRBJ1-2|TRBV7-9
CASSLARGGYTF
>TRBJ1-2|TRBV28
CASSLAGGSYGYTF
>TRBJ1-1|TRBV11-3
CASSPVTGLAFF
>TRBJ2-1|TRBV7-9
CASSRRGEYNEQFF
>TRBJ1-1|TRBV19
CAIGDRKNTEAFF
>TRBJ2-1|TRBV11-2
CASRVGLAGVYNEQFF
>TRBJ1-3|TRBV14
CASSQGQGMGAAEGNTIYF
>TRBJ2-7|TRBV28
CASSQEQQYF
>TRBJ1-2|TRBV2
CASRPPTVSGYTF
>TRBJ1-6|TRBV28
CASSRSRGNSPLHF
>TRBJ2-7|TRBV3-1/TRBV3-2
CASSQVGGLVYEQYF
>TRBJ1-2|TRBV7-8
CASSVQSGTRYGYTF
>TRBJ1-2|TRBV15
CATSRDSYGYTF
>TRBJ1-1|TRBV6-1
CASSESNLNSEAFF
>TRBJ1-2|TRBV6-1
CASSENSNYGYTF
>TRBJ2-5|TRBV6-5
CASSYSPGQGRETQYF
>TRBJ2-3|TRBV28
CASRGQGGTDTQYF
>TRBJ1-1|TRBV18
CASSPREMNTEAFF
>TRBJ1-2|TRBV7-2
CASSFPGTGGAVGYTF
>TRBJ1-3|TRBV7-2
CASSLYKGAGNTIYF
>TRBJ2-1|TRBV12-3/TRBV12-4
CATGRASYNEQFF
>TRBJ1-1|TRBV7-9
CASSLSRGGYTEAFF
>TRBJ2-5|TRBV9
CASSVDSGILTETQYF
>TRBJ1-4|TRBV12-3/TRBV12-4
CASSVREKLFF
>TRBJ2-4|TRBV5-8
CASSLGVVAKNIQYF
>TRBJ1-1|TRBV27
CASRGKRPVKNTEAFF
>TRBJ1-5|TRBV3-1/TRBV3-2
CASSQGPGHRSRLSNQPQHF
>TRBJ1-4|TRBV18
CASSPDDRATNEKLFF
>TRBJ2-3|TRBV5-1
CASSLLASGSTDTQYF